These 10 T cell receptor beta chains came from one sample sequenced in a study of blood T cell repertoires in COVID-19. Libraries were prepared by immunoSEQ multiplex PCR; TCRdb keeps only in-frame clonotypes and omits some of them. In the table there are 250,000 to 400,000 clones, about nine tenths of which are singletons. Sequencing was done on a sample of PBMCs or T cells enriched from blood (not recorded which). Source of these receptors: a man in his fifties or sixties who had recovered from COVID-19.

J is TRBJ2-7 and V is TRBV15; no clear D. Trimming stripped 2 bases from V and 2 bases from J, with 10 bases between. Germline loops: CDR1 LNHNV, CDR2 YYDKDF (reference sequence). This CDR3 comprises 14 residues. In nucleotides, the CDR3 is TGTGCCACCAGCAGACAACAGAAGACCTACGAGCAGTACTTC. Amino acid sequence: CATSRQQKTYEQYF.

CDR3 residues: CASSYGPNQPQHF. CDR3 DNA: TGTGCCAGCAGTTACGGGCCAAATCAGCCCCAGCATTTT. The V call is TRBV6-5, the J call TRBJ1-5; D not resolved. Trimming removed 2 bases at V and 4 bases at J, with 6 bases between. The CDR3 totals 13 residues. The germline gives CDR1 MNHEY, CDR2 SVGAGI.

The CDR3 is CASSPTSEQYF. The CDR3 nucleotides read TGTGCCAGCAGCCCTACGTCGGAGCAGTACTTC. The rearrangement links TRBV7-2 to TRBJ2-7; D is uncertain. The ends were cut back, 5 bases at V and 7 bases at J, with 9 bases in the middle. This CDR3 comprises 11 residues. In germline, CDR1 is SGHTA, CDR2 FQGNSA.

The CDR3 DNA reads as TGCGCCAGCAGTGCCTCCGCCGGACAGGAAGAAGCTTTCTTT. Amino acids: CASSASAGQEEAFF. The chain carries TRBV10-1 and TRBJ1-1; TRBD1 matches 7 bases. The J segment lost 8 bases and the V segment lost 4 bases, leaving 10 bases of the junction unmatched. In germline, CDR1 is WNHNN, CDR2 SYGVQD (reference sequence). The length of the CDR3 is 14 residues.

This chain joins TRBV6-2 or TRBV6-3 and TRBJ1-2, with 8 positions matching TRBD1. Looked up from germline, CDR1 is MNHEY and CDR2 is SVGEGT. This CDR3 is built from 14 residues. V trimming: 6 bases; J trimming: 4 bases; junction bases outside the gene matches: 7. The CDR3 nucleotides are TGTGCCAGCAGATACAGGGGGACCGTCTATGGCTACACCTTC. This translates into CASRYRGTVYGYTF.

As for this clone: An end of the junction differs from the germline gene, which may be a read error. The CDR3 nucleotides read TGTGCCGTCAGTGAGTCCCGAGAGGTCGGTGAAAAACTGTTTTTT. Protein sequence: CAVSESREVGEKLFF. V usage is TRBV10-3 and J usage is TRBJ1-4; D gene unclear. The germline gives CDR1 ENHRY, CDR2 SYGVKD. This CDR3 comprises 15 residues.

The chain couples TRBV5-1 to TRBJ2-1; TRBD2 matches 12 bases. The CDR3 length is 15 residues. Germline V lookup: CDR1 SGHRS, CDR2 YFSETQ. Trimming removed 5 bases from V and 8 bases from J; junction bases left unmatched: 8. The DNA for the CDR3 is TGCGCCAGCAGACAGACTAGCGGGAGCTGGGATGAGCAGTTCTTC. Its protein is CASRQTSGSWDEQFF.

The chain couples TRBV5-8 to TRBJ1-6; TRBD1 matches 10 bases. Germline V gene lookup returns CDR1 SGHTS and CDR2 YDEGEE. There are 16 residues in the CDR3. The V and J ends lost 4 bases and 2 bases, in that order; junction bases with no gene match: 3. Written as DNA, the CDR3 is TGTGCCAGCAGCGTGGGACAGGGGACCTATAATTCACCCCTCCACTTT. Its translation: CASSVGQGTYNSPLHF.

The genes are TRBV9 and TRBJ2-1; 9 nucleotides agree with TRBD2. J gave up 3 bases and V 3 bases, and 7 bases lay outside the gene matches. Germline lookup yields CDR1 SGDLS and CDR2 YYNGEE. There are 16 residues in the CDR3. CDR3 residues: CASSEESGGRYNEQFF. Here the CDR3 DNA reads TGTGCCAGCAGCGAAGAAAGCGGGGGGCGCTACAATGAGCAGTTCTTC.

The J gene is TRBJ1-5, the V gene TRBV2; weak D call: TRBD1 (5 bases). V was cut by 9 bases and J by 1 base, with 19 bases left in between. Germline V gives CDR1 SNHLY, CDR2 FYNNEI. The CDR3 loop spans 16 amino acids. As DNA, the CDR3 is TGTGCCAGTATACTCGAAGGAGGGGTAAGCAATCAGCCCCAGCATTTT. This encodes CASILEGGVSNQPQHF.